This entry lists 9 T cell receptor beta chains sequenced from one sample in a study of OX40 agonist ivuxolimab in advanced cancers. Clones were read by immunoSEQ multiplex PCR, and TCRdb kept only the in-frame ones, dropping some. The table lists 20,000 to 25,000 clones, 85% to 90% of them singletons, with 20% to 25% in the top ten. The specimen was CD4+ or CD8+ T cells sorted from blood, collected in a trial of the OX40 agonist ivuxolimab. The origin of the receptors is an adult with an advanced solid tumor such as melanoma, head and neck, liver or kidney cancer.

Written as DNA, the CDR3 is TGTGCCAGCAGTCGATCCTTTTCCTACGAGCAGTACTTC. Translating it yields CASSRSFSYEQYF. The chain has TRBV9 and TRBJ2-7, with D unclear. Germline-derived CDR1 and CDR2 are SGDLS and YYNGEE. CDR3 size: 13 residues. Trimming took 5 bases from V and 1 from J, leaving 10 bases between them.

The rearrangement joins TRBV4-1 to TRBJ1-2; D unresolved. This CDR3 contains 14 residues. Germline-derived CDR1 and CDR2 are MGHRA and YSYEKL. Trimming pared 1 base from V and 2 bases from J, leaving 8 bases between. The CDR3 DNA follows: TGCGCCAGCAGCCAAGTAGGCACCAACTATGGCTACACCTTC. Its protein product is CASSQVGTNYGYTF.

The chain links TRBV12-2 to TRBJ2-5. TRBV12-2 is described as a pseudogene. The CDR3 sequence is 14 residues long. The CDR3 loop reads CASRVPGATETQYF. As DNA, the CDR3 is TGTGCAAGTCGCGTTCCGGGGGCTACAGAGACCCAGTACTTC.

The chain couples TRBV11-1 to TRBJ2-2; a weak D match, TRBD1 (6 bases). The CDR3 consists of 14 residues. V lost 1 base and J 5 bases, leaving 8 bases between the germline ends. Germline lookup yields CDR1 SGHAT and CDR2 FQDESV (reference sequence). This CDR3 is CASSLDTGTGELFF. The CDR3 DNA sequence: TGTGCCAGCAGCTTAGACACAGGGACCGGGGAGCTGTTTTTT.

The V gene is TRBV9, the J gene TRBJ2-5; TRBD2 matches at 14 bases. Per germline, CDR1 SGDLS and CDR2 YYNGEE. The CDR3 spans 16 residues. The J segment lost 4 bases and the V segment lost 4 bases, leaving 6 bases of the junction unmatched. The DNA for the CDR3 is TGTGCCAGCAGCTCCGGACTAGCGGGAGGCCTAGAGACCCAGTACTTC. This sequence encodes CASSSGLAGGLETQYF.

The rearrangement joins TRBV4-1 to TRBJ2-7; 10 nucleotides agree with TRBD2. Germline assignment: CDR1 MGHRA and CDR2 YSYEKL. J lost 0 bases, V lost 1 base, and 3 bases had no gene match. This CDR3 comprises 16 residues. The CDR3 here is CASSQGPSGSSYEQYF. CDR3 nucleotide sequence: TGCGCCAGCAGCCAAGGTCCTAGCGGGAGCTCCTACGAGCAGTACTTC.

This rearrangement joins TRBV27 to TRBJ2-5; the match to TRBD1 covers 7 bases. V gave up 5 bases and J gave up 1 base; unmatched junction bases: 1. Germline loops: CDR1 MNHEY, CDR2 SMNVEV (reference sequence). The CDR3 loop spans 13 amino acids. The DNA for the CDR3 is TGTGCCAGCAGTGACAGGGCCCAAGAGACCCAGTACTTC. Its protein is CASSDRAQETQYF.

This chain links TRBV6-1 with TRBJ1-5; D is perhaps TRBD1 (5 bases). The CDR3 has 14 amino acids. CDR1 and CDR2 (germline): MNHNS, SASEGT. The ends were cut back, 2 bases at V and 2 bases at J, with 7 bases in the middle. The CDR3: CASSEWGGNQPQHF. CDR3 sequence (DNA): TGTGCCAGCAGTGAATGGGGGGGCAATCAGCCCCAGCATTTT.

The rearrangement uses TRBV14 and TRBJ2-4; the D is unclear. The CDR3 covers 12 residues. V shed 3 bases and J shed 5 bases, with 5 bases lying between them. Germline V CDR1 and CDR2: SGHDN, FVKESK. Here the CDR3 reads CASSQAENIQYF. The DNA for the CDR3 is TGTGCCAGCAGCCAGGCGGAAAACATTCAGTACTTC.